This T cell receptor (beta chain) was retrieved from a study of CD8+ T cells in alopecia areata. Study-level background: The study gave tofacitinib for 6 to 18 months, then 6 months off drug. Severity scoring for treated patients was based on the percentage of affected scalp area.

The V end lost 0 bases, the J end lost 1 base, and 15 bases lay between the germline ends. Per the germline V gene, CDR1 is GTSNPN and CDR2 is SVGIG (reference sequence). The CDR3 is 16 residues long. Concerning this clone itself: Its antigen is undetermined.

Once RNA had been extracted, it was reverse transcribed into cDNA to act as the sequencing template. The data were produced by immunoSEQ multiplex PCR, yet TCRdb's version contains in-frame clones alone and is incomplete. The table includes 150,000 or so clones, 45% to 60% detected once. Study results and limitations: Greater clonality was observed in lesional scalp samples, especially alopecia totalis/universalis, versus normal scalp.

Treatment noted: oral pan-JAK inhibitor, 5-10 mg twice daily. Peripheral blood and lesional scalp punch biopsies came from alopecia areata patients. The rearrangement joins TRBV30 to TRBJ1-1; D is unresolved. The source material was CD8+ T cells sorted from blood, sampled at week 4, from a patient treated with tofacitinib. The TCR comes from a human donor with alopecia areata. Written as DNA, the CDR3 is TGTGCCTGGAGTGTACGAAGGAGGGTATGGAACACTGAAGCTTTCTTT. Translated, it gives CAWSVRRRVWNTEAFF.